The sequence of this T cell receptor (beta chain) was determined in a study of shared clonotypes between healthy human individuals. Findings and caveats of the study: Only blood was sampled; tissue repertoires likely differ. An effect of sequencing depth on clonotype sharing among donors was expected.

Note on this clone: Its specificity is not known.

Study processing details: Junction-only sequences without quality scores were provided by ImmunoSEQ, so filtering was different. Profiled with immunoSEQ multiplex PCR; TCRdb holds only in-frame clones, not every one. V and J calls plus clone size are reproduced from that table; the DNA served to infer D and trimming. The table includes about 490,000 clones, about three quarters detected once. The TCR comes from a woman between 40 and 55 years old in good health. Some clones in this sample may be carry-over from other donors' samples. The sequenced material came from PBMCs.

CDR3 sequence reads: CATNSGGAVGYTF. The CDR3 nucleotides read TGTGCCACAAACTCAGGGGGCGCGGTTGGCTACACCTTC. The chain joins TRBV10-3 to TRBJ1-2; 8 nucleotides align to TRBD1. V shed 10 bases and J 7 bases; nucleotides not matched to a gene: 11. CDR1 is ENHRY and CDR2 is SYGVKD in the germline V gene. The CDR3 sequence is 13 residues long.